This passage covers 5 T cell receptor beta chains from one sample sequenced in a study of neurological immune-mediated disorders. TCRdb reanalysed the 5' RACE reads using MiXCR and keeps one entry per CDR3 protein. The sample gives some 49,000 distinct CDR3 sequences, 9% to 10% of which show up once; under 2% is in the top ten. Time point in this sample: longitudinal time-point 1 (baseline). The sample was PBMCs. These receptors were obtained from a woman in her thirties or forties in good health.

This clonotype was recorded at least ten times. CDR3 coding DNA: TGCGCCAGCAGCCAATTCGGACAGGGTACCGGGGAGCTGTTTTTT. Translated: CASSQFGQGTGELFF. The chain links TRBV4-1 to TRBJ2-2, with TRBD1 matching over 8 bases. The CDR3 contains 15 residues. Germline V gives CDR1 MGHRA, CDR2 YSYEKL. Trimming removed 2 bases from V and 5 bases from J; junction bases left unmatched: 4.

The sample holds many counts of this clonotype. The V call is TRBV5-6, the J call TRBJ2-3; D assignment may be TRBD1 or TRBD2 (6 bases each). The CDR3 covers 17 residues. V lost 4 bases and J lost 5, with 23 bases in between. CDR1 and CDR2 (germline): SGHDT, YYEEEE. In DNA, the CDR3 is TGTGCCAGCAGCCCGGTCGGAGGGGGAACCGGGGGAGATACGCAGTATTTT. Protein sequence: CASSPVGGGTGGDTQYF. Filled out from reference TRBV5-6 and TRBJ2-3, the complete variable domain reads DAGVTQSPTHLIKTRGQQVTLRCSPKSGHDTVSWYQQALGQGPQFIFQYYEEEERQRGNFPDRFSGHQFPNYSSELNVNALLLGDSALYLCASSPVGGGTGGDTQYFGPGTRLTVL.

This clonotype has a count of ten or more. The chain couples TRBV12-3 or TRBV12-4 to TRBJ2-5; possibly TRBD2 for D (5 bases). V was cut by 10 bases and J by 4 bases, with 10 bases left in between. The CDR3 covers 11 residues. CDR3 sequence (DNA): TGTGCCACTACTAGTACAGAGACCCAGTACTTC. Its protein product is CATTSTETQYF.

Many counts were recorded for this clonotype. This chain links TRBV24-1 with TRBJ2-7, with 10 bases that match TRBD2. This CDR3 has 19 residues. The V and J ends lost 3 bases and 5 bases, in that order; junction bases with no gene match: 18. Germline lookup yields CDR1 KGHDR and CDR2 SFDVKD. The CDR3 sequence: CATSDPRGGAAGGPHEQYF. As DNA, the CDR3 is TGTGCCACCAGTGATCCGCGCGGGGGGGCAGCGGGAGGGCCACACGAGCAGTACTTC.

This clonotype showed up many times. The genes are TRBV6-6 and TRBJ2-3; 8 bases are a match to TRBD2. V trimming: 7 bases; J trimming: 3 bases; junction bases outside the gene matches: 12. The CDR3 is 16 residues long. Looked up from germline, CDR1 is MNHNY and CDR2 is SVGAGI (reference sequence). The CDR3 bases are TGTGCCAGCACCTACGTTGTCAGCGGGAGAACAGATACGCAGTATTTT. The encoded protein is CASTYVVSGRTDTQYF.